In terms of frequency, the clone carrying this T cell receptor beta chain is medium-sized. What it recognizes is unknown. This specimen comes from a study of T cell clusters in autoimmune cytopenias. The CDR3 extends over 13 amino acids. Germline loops: CDR1 SGHDT, CDR2 YYEEEE. TRB rearrangements were amplified by touch-down multiplex PCR with mixed TRB-A/B primers. TCRdb reprocessed the multiplex PCR reads and stores each CDR3 protein as one record, lacking DNA. The sample's table shows 6,000 to 8,500 distinct CDR3 sequences. General study points: No experiment has yet validated the function of the T cell clusters defined in silico. TRB repertoire shifts in secondary cytopenia and chronic lymphocytic leukemia mostly reflected lymphoma, not autoimmunity. Comparing secondary cytopenia with chronic lymphocytic leukemia showed no cluster-lack signature, apparently masked by lymphoma repertoire.

TRB amplification used roughly 250 ng of peripheral blood genomic DNA. The chain combines TRBV5-6 with TRBJ2-5. The sequencing input was peripheral blood. The receptor's source is a human donor with an autoimmune cytopenia or autoimmune hepatitis (not recorded which). Here the CDR3 reads CASSWGSQETQYF.